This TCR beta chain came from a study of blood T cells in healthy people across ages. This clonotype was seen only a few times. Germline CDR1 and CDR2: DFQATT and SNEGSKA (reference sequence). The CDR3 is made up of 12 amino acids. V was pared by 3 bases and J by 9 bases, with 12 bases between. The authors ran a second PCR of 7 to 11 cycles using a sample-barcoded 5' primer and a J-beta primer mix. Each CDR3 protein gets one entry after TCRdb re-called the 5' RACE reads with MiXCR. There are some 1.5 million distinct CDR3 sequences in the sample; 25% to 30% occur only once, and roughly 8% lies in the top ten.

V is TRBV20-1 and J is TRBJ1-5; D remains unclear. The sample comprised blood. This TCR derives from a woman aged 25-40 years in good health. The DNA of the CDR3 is TGCAGTGCTAGGGTGGAGTTAGGGCCCCAGCATTTT. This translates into CSARVELGPQHF.